This TCR beta chain was documented in a study of T cell responses to AZD1222 COVID-19 vaccine. General study findings and limits: Among vaccine-associated CD4 TCRs, coverage spanned spike, with dominance at 160-218 and 743-854. Scientists sampled the repertoires only once the peak T cell response had passed. Among AZD1222 vaccinees, only five to seven were seropositive at baseline.

Germline V lookup: CDR1 ENHRY, CDR2 SYGVKD. V lost 4 bases, J lost 3 bases, and 10 bases lay in between. This CDR3 has 15 residues. Using immunoSEQ multiplex PCR, the repertoire was profiled, and TCRdb retains in-frame clones only, with some absent. The table shows roughly 100,000 clones, with nearly 90% occurring only once. With respect to this clone: Its antigen is not identified.

The chain combines TRBV10-3 with TRBJ2-6; D is possibly TRBD1 or TRBD2 (5 bases each). Sequences were derived from peripheral blood, sampled 28 days after the second AZD1222 dose. The TCR was taken from an adult who received the AZD1222 COVID-19 vaccine. The CDR3 region is CAISGWGIGANVLTF. CDR3 DNA sequence: TGTGCCATCAGTGGCTGGGGGATTGGGGCCAACGTCCTGACTTTC.